What follows describes a single T cell receptor (beta chain). Its target antigen remains unknown. Per-nucleotide qualities are absent, and no much larger clonotype sits a single base away. The cohort comprised 666 healthy bone marrow donors. Cohort members were all nominally healthy when sampled, although unrecorded immune exposures were likely present. The donor tested CMV seropositive, placing the donor among the 250 to 350 seropositive members of the cohort. A peripheral blood sample was provided by each donor, and peripheral blood mononuclear cells were used for TCR beta sequencing. Genomic DNA extraction from the blood cell samples was performed with the Qiagen DNeasy Blood Extraction Kit. The sample originates from a study of cytomegalovirus exposure and HLA in healthy donors (dated by TCRdb to between 2016 and 2019). About the study as a whole: According to an earlier analysis of a few hundred of the donors, 150 million to 200 million T cells yielded roughly 110 million unique TCR beta sequences and more than 250 Gb of sequence data. An early release covering about 600 HLA-typed donors comprised about 300 gigabases of sequencing data and tens of millions of unique TCR sequences. The genetic ancestry cluster associated with self-reported Caucasian donors included about 84% of the roughly 410 genotyped donors. The study aimed to test whether cataloging public T cell receptors could reveal signatures of past pathogen exposure. The T cell repertoires of under 700 subjects were profiled by immunosequencing and related to cytomegalovirus serostatus. Along with the approximately 600-subject first cohort, a separate validation cohort of more than 90 different subjects was used. To predict cytomegalovirus infection status, the study combined high-throughput TCR immunosequencing, statistical association of individual TCRs with disease status, and machine learning. In a later analysis, previously published TCR beta repertoires from fewer than 750 donors were re-analyzed and high-resolution HLA genotyping was added so that TCR occurrence patterns could be studied. Rather than using new phenotypic data, the later analysis identified candidate immune exposures from TCR beta sequences and from how often those sequences occurred across donors. In an earlier analysis of roughly 540 of the donors, high-throughput TCR beta sequencing was used to judge whether each TCR beta V gene segment behaved as functional or pseudogenic. Donor age, sex, ethnicity and CMV serostatus were compiled alongside the repertoire data. A later genetic analysis took genome-wide SNP genotypes for about 55% of the 666 donors and used that subset as a discovery cohort. Every repertoire in the discovery cohort had been generated on one and the same sequencing platform. HLA typing included class I and class II loci at four-digit resolution. Typing coverage varied by locus: 629-630 donors for A, B, C, DRB1 and DQB1; roughly 510 for DQA1; more than 600 for DPA1; 400 to 480 for DPB1. Roughly 5 DR-DQ haplotypes were treated as single units for association and clustering because of strong linkage in the cohort. Among almost 400 genotyped donors of the cohort, an average of around 240,000 unique TCR beta nucleotide sequences were sequenced per donor, about a sixth of them non-productive.

General conclusions and limits of the study: A later analysis found that most CMV-associated TCR beta chains appeared HLA-restricted, with HLA associations seemingly driven largely by CMV exposure. Specific HLA alleles were associated with 15,000 to 20,000 TCR beta sequences at a false discovery rate of 0.05 in a later analysis. Cytomegalovirus status was reported to be diagnosed by the classifier with high specificity and sensitivity in both the original and validation cohorts. Because counts were too low, some 16 rarely observed V segments, including chromosome 9 orphons, were excluded from the earlier analysis of about 500 of the donors. In the study, 164 TCR beta chains were listed as associated with cytomegalovirus. The authors suggested that the approach could potentially be extended to other disease states and immunological phenotypes. A cluster of highly shared sequence variants was judged likely to represent a technical artifact of the sequencing pipeline. A later analysis found that HLA-associated TCR beta chains were more clonally expanded and had lower generation probabilities than equally common non-associated chains. Correlated functional status among segregating V segments might reflect linkage disequilibrium, but an unknown experimental factor could not be ruled out. CMV serostatus was the only immune exposure information available for the cohort. An association between a missense DCLRE1C variant and V-gene and J-gene trimming of TCR beta chains was found in a later genetic analysis and replicated in an independent cohort. A later analysis found that TCR association rates varied across HLA loci, with DRB1 alleles showing the most associated TCRs and HLA-C alleles the fewest. Several of the top co-occurrence clusters appeared to be linked to parvovirus B19, influenza, CMV and Epstein-Barr virus, according to a later analysis. Assigning TCR associations to individual alleles was difficult when HLA alleles, especially DR and DQ, strongly co-occurred. A later genetic analysis reported fewer N-insertions in productive TCRs among donors in an Asian-associated ancestry cluster than the roughly 640-donor mean. A further reported finding was that TCR beta sequences accurately predicted the HLA-A and HLA-B alleles for most subjects in the first cohort. Broadly in line with IMGT annotations, most TCR beta V segments showed up in productive rearrangements about 87% or about 30% of the time in an earlier analysis of 450 to 750 of the donors. In vitro tests confirmed that a few of the cytomegalovirus-associated TCR beta chains recognize cytomegalovirus antigens. Because some donors lacked HLA typing at each locus, the association tests relied only on the typed subset. This cohort had only TCR beta chains sequenced, and the lack of alpha or paired-chain data limited which features could be detected. Sequencing depth was assumed to be roughly uniform across donors in the presence/absence analyses, though that assumption may not hold. Because the 87-base-pair reads could not distinguish some IMGT-functional V segments, including TRBV6-2 and TRBV6-3, those segments were excluded. Most TCR sequences were seen in very few donors, while some public TCRs were found in many individuals.

The library was obtained by the immunoSEQ multiplex PCR assay. For the multiplex PCR, a mixture combining 60 forward primers for TCR Vbeta segments and 13 reverse primers for TCR Jbeta segments was used. The CDR3 region of rearranged TCR beta genes was amplified from genomic DNA by a multiplex PCR assay. Amplified TCR beta libraries were sequenced as 87-base-pair reads on the Illumina HiSeq System. The authors' pipeline ran thus. A later analysis tallied around 87 million unique TCR beta chains across the 700 or so repertoires, and approximately 12 million of those chains were shared by two or more donors. To remove PCR and sequencing errors, raw reads were error-corrected and collapsed into unique sequences using a nearest-neighbor algorithm that merged closely related sequences. Alignment of CDR3 sequences to IMGT reference sequences was used to assign V, D and J gene segments. Each retained sequence needed at least a six-nucleotide match to both a V gene segment and a J gene segment. A rearrangement counted as productive if the CDR3 had no stop codons and remained in frame with V and J, and every other rearrangement counted as non-productive. Following IMGT convention, CDR3 was defined as the stretch from the second conserved V-encoded cysteine to the conserved J-encoded phenylalanine. Sequences without an unambiguous match to a single V gene segment were excluded from the earlier analysis of about 630 of the donors. An earlier analysis of a few hundred of the donors called V segments functional above 56.7% productive rearrangements and segregating when the between-donor standard deviation exceeded 5%. To diagnose cytomegalovirus status from the catalog of TCR beta chain sequences, a statistical classification framework was built. V and J gene assignment, in a later analysis, came from comparing TCR nucleotide sequences with IMGT/GENE-DB human TR gene sequences. A later analysis assigned CDR3 sequences and most-parsimonious VDJ recombination scenarios with the TCRdist pipeline. In a later analysis, each TCR beta chain was defined by its CDR3 amino acid sequence together with its V-gene family, and reads without a unique V-gene family were excluded. To address suspected cross-contamination and a sequencing artifact, a later analysis removed 592 highly shared, low-generation-probability nucleotide sequences. In a later analysis, a clonal expansion index was calculated for each public chain from normalized within-repertoire ranks of inferred template counts. In a later analysis, generation probabilities were computed with a VDJ recombination model fitted to out-of-frame rearrangements, and the resulting probabilities were checked against IGoR. A later analysis scored TCR-TCR, TCR-HLA and TCR-CMV co-occurrence with hypergeometric tests, applying a repertoire-size bias correction to TCR pairs. False discovery rates were estimated in a later analysis by permuting HLA or CMV assignments 20 times. A later analysis grouped co-occurring TCRs with DBSCAN, adding TCRdist sequence similarity when clustering within HLA-allele-positive subsets. Repertoires with fewer than 30,000 or more than 120,000 public chains, plus five repertoires with anomalous nucleotide sharing, were excluded from co-occurrence clustering. This immuneACCESS table, as held by TCRdb, lists in-frame sequences with V and J called but not all clones. Of the missing ones, under half trace to an unresolved V gene in checked studies; the others have no known cause. V and J calls and clone size are given by that table; D and trimming were obtained from the DNA. In all, the sample holds 150,000 or so clones, and around three fifths of those were seen once. Clones ranked in the top ten supply around 2.9% of the sample.

Including cysteine and phenylalanine, the CDR3 has 15 amino acids. Here the CDR3 DNA is all that survives: 45 bases in frame from base 1. The germline V gene encodes CDR1 SGHNT and CDR2 YYREEE (reference sequence). V loses 4 bases, J loses 3 bases, and the germline ends lie 14 bases apart. This receptor chain uses TRBV5-4 and TRBJ2-1; perhaps TRBD1 is the D gene, with 6 bases matching. Material for sequencing was PBMCs. The source of this sequence is a woman in her twenties or thirties in good health and CMV-seropositive. The CDR3 protein: CASSIDGTNYNEQFF. The DNA is TGTGCCAGCAGCATAGACGGGACAAACTACAATGAGCAGTTCTTC.